This T cell receptor (beta chain) stems from a study of T cell responses to AZD1222 COVID-19 vaccine. Whole-study findings and limits: Unmutated variant regions are reportedly targeted by nearly half of spike-specific TCRs. Baseline seropositivity characterized only a handful of AZD1222 recipients. All repertoire sampling was performed exclusively after the peak T cell response.

Here immunoSEQ multiplex PCR was the method, and the copy in TCRdb shows in-frame clones only, minus some. This sample has 89,000 or so clones, with 80% to 90% found just once. Points on this clone: Antigen specificity is unknown.

Germline values: CDR1 LNHDA, CDR2 SQIVND (reference sequence). Trimming took 8 bases from V and 3 from J, leaving 8 bases between them. CDR3 length: 13 amino acids. The sample in question was peripheral blood, obtained on day 0 of AZD1222 vaccination. The J gene is TRBJ1-6, the V gene TRBV19, with D unclear. This clonotype was obtained from an adult in good health. CDR3 protein: CASARVYNSPLHF. The CDR3 nucleotides are TGTGCCAGTGCCCGGGTCTATAATTCACCCCTCCACTTT.